This T cell receptor (beta chain) stems from a study of T-cell reconstitution after alpha-beta-depleted transplantation in children. Study-wide points: After one year, T-cell counts and TCRbeta diversity mostly came from new T cells. Day-60 TCRbeta diversity that was high in some patients was derived from surviving recipient T cells and thymic progenitors. Reports say that about two months after transplant, the alpha-beta T cells came out of several hundred graft clones that had expanded.

This clonotype was found many times. Its antigen remains unidentified. A TCRbeta library incorporating unique molecular identifiers was prepared. TCRdb independently ran MiXCR on the PCR reads; one entry per CDR3 protein. The data hold 150,000 to 200,000 distinct CDR3 sequences, with approximately 12% observed a single time. V lost 0 bases and J lost 13; bases outside the gene matches: 9. Germline V lookup: CDR1 SQVTM, CDR2 ANQGSEA. The CDR3 runs 16 residues. The rearrangement uses TRBV29-1 and TRBJ2-1, with 16 bases lining up with TRBD2. Sequencing was performed on PBMCs, taken before TCRalphabeta/CD19-depleted stem cell transplant. The TCR comes from a boy aged 2-9 years with acute myeloid leukemia, due to receive a stem cell transplant. For the CDR3, the DNA is TGCAGCGTTGAAGATCAGGGACTAGCGGGGGGGCTCGTTCAGTTCTTC. It encodes CSVEDQGLAGGLVQFF.